These 3 T cell receptor beta chains were all obtained from the same sample, sequenced in a study of cytomegalovirus exposure and HLA in healthy donors. The PCR ran on 60 Vbeta and 13 Jbeta primers. The repertoire was sequenced with immunoSEQ multiplex PCR; TCRdb's copy has only in-frame clones and lacks some. This sample has under 200,000 clones; 82% occur once, and the top ten carry 1.5%. The sequencing input was PBMCs. The receptor set was obtained from a male donor in good health and CMV-seronegative.

This chain uses TRBV5-4 with TRBJ2-3, with D unclear. V was cut by 0 bases and J by 0 bases, with 8 bases left in between. CDR1 is SGHNT, CDR2 YYREEE, per germline (reference sequence). This CDR3 comprises 15 residues. The DNA for the CDR3 is TGTGCCAGCAGCTTGGGGAGCACTAGCACAGATACGCAGTATTTT. Its translation: CASSLGSTSTDTQYF.

The chain employs TRBV6-6 and TRBJ2-4, with D possibly TRBD2 on 6 matching bases. V lost 2 bases and J lost 3, with 14 bases in between. The germline CDR1 and CDR2 sequences are MNHNY and SVGAGI (reference sequence). The CDR3 is 16 residues long. Here the CDR3 DNA reads TGTGCCAGCAGTTACGGAGGGGTCTGGGACAAAAACATTCAGTACTTC. Protein sequence: CASSYGGVWDKNIQYF.

The J gene is TRBJ2-2, the V gene TRBV7-9; no firm D call. CDR1 is SEHNR and CDR2 is FQNEAQ in the germline V gene (reference sequence). This CDR3 has 13 amino acids. V lost 5 bases and J lost 6, with 10 bases in between. CDR3 region: CASSPQQAGELFF. CDR3 nucleotide sequence: TGTGCCAGCAGCCCACAACAAGCCGGGGAGCTGTTTTTT.